This record looks at one T cell receptor (beta chain) sequence and its context. The data were obtained in a study of blood T cells in healthy people across ages. Background on the study: For every two T cells, template switching captured about one barcoded beta molecule.

The extraction recovered at least 6 micrograms of total RNA per sample. V lost 2 bases to trimming and J lost 7 bases, with 6 bases between them. The CDR3 extends over 11 amino acids. Germline V lookup: CDR1 ENHRY, CDR2 SYGVKD. PCR was performed a second time for roughly 6 to 12 cycles using a sample-barcoded 5' primer and a J-beta primer mix. Via MiXCR, TCRdb re-called the 5' RACE reads, giving one row per CDR3 protein. The sample carries hundreds of thousands of distinct CDR3 sequences, under 70% recorded once. The TCR comes from a man aged 55 to 70 in good health. What was sequenced was blood. The chain joins TRBV10-3 to TRBJ2-7; D ambiguous. Here the CDR3 reads CAISELDEQYF. CDR3 nucleotides: TGTGCCATCAGTGAGCTTGATGAGCAGTACTTC.